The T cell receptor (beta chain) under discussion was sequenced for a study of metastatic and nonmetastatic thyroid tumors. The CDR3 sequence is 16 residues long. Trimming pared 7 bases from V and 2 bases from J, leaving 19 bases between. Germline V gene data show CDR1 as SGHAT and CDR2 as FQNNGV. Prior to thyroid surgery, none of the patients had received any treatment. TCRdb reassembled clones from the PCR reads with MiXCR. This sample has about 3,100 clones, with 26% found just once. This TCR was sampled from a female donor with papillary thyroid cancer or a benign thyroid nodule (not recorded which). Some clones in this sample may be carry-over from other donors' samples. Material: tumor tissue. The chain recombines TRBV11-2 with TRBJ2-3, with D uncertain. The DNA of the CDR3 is TGTGCCAGCACCCCCGAATCAGTGGCCGCCACAGATACGCAGTATTTT. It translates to CASTPESVAATDTQYF.